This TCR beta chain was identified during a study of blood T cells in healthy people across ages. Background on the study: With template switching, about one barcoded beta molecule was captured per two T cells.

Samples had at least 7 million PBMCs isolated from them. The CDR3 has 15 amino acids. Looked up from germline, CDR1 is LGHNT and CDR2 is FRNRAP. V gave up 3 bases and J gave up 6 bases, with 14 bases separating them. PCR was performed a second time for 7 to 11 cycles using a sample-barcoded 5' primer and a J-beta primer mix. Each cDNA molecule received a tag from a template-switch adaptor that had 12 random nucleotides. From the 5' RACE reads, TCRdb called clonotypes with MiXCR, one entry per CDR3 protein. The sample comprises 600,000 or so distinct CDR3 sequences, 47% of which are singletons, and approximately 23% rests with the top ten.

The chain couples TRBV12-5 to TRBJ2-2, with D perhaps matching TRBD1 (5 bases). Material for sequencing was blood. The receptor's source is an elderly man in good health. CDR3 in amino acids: CASGFSRVGAGELFF. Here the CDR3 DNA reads TGTGCTAGTGGTTTTAGCAGGGTAGGAGCCGGGGAGCTGTTTTTT.